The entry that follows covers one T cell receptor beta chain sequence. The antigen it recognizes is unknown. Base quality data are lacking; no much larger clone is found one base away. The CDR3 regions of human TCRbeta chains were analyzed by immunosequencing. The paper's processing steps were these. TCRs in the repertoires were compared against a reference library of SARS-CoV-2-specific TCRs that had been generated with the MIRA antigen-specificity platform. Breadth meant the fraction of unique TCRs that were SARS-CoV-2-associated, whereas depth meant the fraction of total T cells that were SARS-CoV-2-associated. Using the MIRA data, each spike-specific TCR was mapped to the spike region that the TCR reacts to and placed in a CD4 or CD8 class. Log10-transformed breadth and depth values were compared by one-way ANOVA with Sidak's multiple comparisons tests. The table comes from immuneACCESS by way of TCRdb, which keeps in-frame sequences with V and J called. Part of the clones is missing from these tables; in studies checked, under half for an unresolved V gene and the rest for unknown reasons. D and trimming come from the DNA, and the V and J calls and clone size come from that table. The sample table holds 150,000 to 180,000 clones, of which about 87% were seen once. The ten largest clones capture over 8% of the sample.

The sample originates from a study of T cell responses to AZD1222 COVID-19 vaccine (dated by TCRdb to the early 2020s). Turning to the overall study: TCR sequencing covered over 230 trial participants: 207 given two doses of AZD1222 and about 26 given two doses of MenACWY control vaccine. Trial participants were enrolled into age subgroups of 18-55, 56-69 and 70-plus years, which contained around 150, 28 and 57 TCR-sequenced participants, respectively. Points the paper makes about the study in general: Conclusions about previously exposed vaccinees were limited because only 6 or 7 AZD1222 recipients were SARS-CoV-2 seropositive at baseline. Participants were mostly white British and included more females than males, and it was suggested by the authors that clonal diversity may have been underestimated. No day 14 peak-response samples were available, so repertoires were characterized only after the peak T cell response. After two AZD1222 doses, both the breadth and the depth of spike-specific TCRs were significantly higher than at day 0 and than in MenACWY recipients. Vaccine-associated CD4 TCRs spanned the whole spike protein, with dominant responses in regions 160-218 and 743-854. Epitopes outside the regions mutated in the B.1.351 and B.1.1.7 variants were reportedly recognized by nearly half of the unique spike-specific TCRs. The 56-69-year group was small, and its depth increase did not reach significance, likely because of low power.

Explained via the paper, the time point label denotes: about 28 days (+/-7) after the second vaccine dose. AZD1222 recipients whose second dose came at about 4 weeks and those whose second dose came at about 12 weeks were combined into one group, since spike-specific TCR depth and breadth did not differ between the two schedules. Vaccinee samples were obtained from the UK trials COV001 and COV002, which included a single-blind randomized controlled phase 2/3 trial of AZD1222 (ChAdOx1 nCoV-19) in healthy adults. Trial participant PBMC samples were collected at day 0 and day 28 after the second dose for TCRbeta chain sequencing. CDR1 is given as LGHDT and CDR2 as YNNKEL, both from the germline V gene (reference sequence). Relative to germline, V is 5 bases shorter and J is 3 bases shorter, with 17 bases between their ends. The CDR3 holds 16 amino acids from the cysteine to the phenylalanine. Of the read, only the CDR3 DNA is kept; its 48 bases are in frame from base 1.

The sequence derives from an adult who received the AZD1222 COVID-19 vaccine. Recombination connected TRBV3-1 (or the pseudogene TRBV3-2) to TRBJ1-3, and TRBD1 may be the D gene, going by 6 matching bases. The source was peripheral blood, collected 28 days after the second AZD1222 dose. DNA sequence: TGTGCCAGCAGCTGGAAGGACAGAGCTCATGGAAACACCATATATTTT. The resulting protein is CASSWKDRAHGNTIYF.